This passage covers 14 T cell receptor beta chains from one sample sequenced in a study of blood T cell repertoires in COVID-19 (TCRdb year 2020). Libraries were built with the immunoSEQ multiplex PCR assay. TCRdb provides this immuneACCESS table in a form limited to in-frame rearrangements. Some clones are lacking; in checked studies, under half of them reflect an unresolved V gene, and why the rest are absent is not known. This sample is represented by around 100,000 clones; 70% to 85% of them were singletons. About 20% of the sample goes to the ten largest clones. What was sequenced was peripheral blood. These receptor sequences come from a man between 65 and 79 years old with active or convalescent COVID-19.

DNA for the CDR3: TGTGCCAGCAAGGCAGGGGGCAGAAATCAGCCCCAGCATTTT. It translates to CASKAGGRNQPQHF. The V and J genes are TRBV3-1 (or the pseudogene TRBV3-2) and TRBJ1-5; 8 bases match TRBD1. Germline-derived CDR1 and CDR2 are LGHDT and YNNKEL (reference sequence). The CDR3 totals 14 residues. The ends lost 7 bases at V and 4 bases at J; junction bases unmatched: 6.

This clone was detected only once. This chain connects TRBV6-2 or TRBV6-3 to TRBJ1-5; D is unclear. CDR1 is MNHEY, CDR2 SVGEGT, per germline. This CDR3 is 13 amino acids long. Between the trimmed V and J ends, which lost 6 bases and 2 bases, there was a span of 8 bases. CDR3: CASSDTRNQPQHF. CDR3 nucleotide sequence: TGTGCCAGCAGCGACACCCGCAATCAGCCCCAGCATTTT.

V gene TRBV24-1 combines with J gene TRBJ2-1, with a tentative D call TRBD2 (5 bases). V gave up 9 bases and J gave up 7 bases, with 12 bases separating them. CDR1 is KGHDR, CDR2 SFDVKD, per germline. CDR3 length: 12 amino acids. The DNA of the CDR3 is TGTGCCACCGGAGGTGGCCAGAATGAGCAGTTCTTC. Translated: CATGGGQNEQFF.

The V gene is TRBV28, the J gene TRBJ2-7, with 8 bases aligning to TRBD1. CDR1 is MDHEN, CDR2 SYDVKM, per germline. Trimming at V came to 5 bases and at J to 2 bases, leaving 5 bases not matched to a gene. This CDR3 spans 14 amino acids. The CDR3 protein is CASSNRGITYEQYF. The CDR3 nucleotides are TGTGCCAGCAGTAACAGGGGGATCACCTACGAGCAGTACTTC.

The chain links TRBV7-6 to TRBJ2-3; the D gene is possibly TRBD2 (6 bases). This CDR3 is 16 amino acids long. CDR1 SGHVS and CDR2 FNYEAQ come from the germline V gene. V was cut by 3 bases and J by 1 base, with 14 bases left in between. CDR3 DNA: TGTGCCAGCAGCTTCACCACCGGGAGAGGCACAGATACGCAGTATTTT. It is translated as CASSFTTGRGTDTQYF.

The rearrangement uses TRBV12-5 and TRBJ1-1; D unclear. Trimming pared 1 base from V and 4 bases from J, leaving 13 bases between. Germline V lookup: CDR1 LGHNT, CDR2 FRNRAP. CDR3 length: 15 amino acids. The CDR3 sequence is CASGLGASLGTEAFF. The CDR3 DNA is TGTGCTAGTGGTTTGGGCGCCTCCCTAGGCACTGAAGCTTTCTTT. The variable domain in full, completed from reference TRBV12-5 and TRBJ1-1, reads DARVTQTPRHKVTEMGQEVTMRCQPILGHNTVFWYRQTMMQGLELLAYFRNRAPLDDSGMPKDRFSAEMPDATLATLKIQPSEPRDSAVYFCASGLGASLGTEAFFGQGTRLTVV.

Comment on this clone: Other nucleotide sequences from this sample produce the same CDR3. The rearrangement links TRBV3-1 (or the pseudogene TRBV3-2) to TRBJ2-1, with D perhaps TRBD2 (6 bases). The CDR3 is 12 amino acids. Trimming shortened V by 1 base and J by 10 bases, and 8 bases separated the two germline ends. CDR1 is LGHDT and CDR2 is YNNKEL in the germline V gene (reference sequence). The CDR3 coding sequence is TGTGCCAGCAGCCAAGTAGGAGGGGAGCAGTTCTTC. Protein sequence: CASSQVGGEQFF.

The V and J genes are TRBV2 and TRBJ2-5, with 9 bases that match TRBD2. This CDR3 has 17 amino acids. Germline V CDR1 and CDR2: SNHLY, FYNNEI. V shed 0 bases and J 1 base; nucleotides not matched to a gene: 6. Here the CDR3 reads CASSEAGSGGSQETQYF. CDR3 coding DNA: TGTGCCAGCAGTGAAGCTGGAAGCGGGGGGAGCCAAGAGACCCAGTACTTC.

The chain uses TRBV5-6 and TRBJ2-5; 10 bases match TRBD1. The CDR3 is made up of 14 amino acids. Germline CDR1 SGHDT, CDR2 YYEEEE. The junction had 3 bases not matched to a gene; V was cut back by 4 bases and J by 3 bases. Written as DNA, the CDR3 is TGTGCCAGCAGCGGGACAGGGGAGAAAGAGACCCAGTACTTC. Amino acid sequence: CASSGTGEKETQYF.

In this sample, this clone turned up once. The CDR3 is CASSDRQEQYF. CDR3 nucleotide sequence: TGTGCCAGCAGTGACAGACAAGAGCAGTACTTC. The chain joins TRBV28 to TRBJ2-7, with D possibly matching TRBD1 (5 bases). Per the germline V gene, CDR1 is MDHEN and CDR2 is SYDVKM. CDR3 length: 11 amino acids. V was clipped by 5 bases and J by 7 bases, with 9 bases between them.

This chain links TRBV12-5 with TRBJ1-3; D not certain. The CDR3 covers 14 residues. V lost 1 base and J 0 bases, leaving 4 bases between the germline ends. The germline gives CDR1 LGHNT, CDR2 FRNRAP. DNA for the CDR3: TGTGCTAGTGGTTTGGGGAGCTCTGGAAACACCATATATTTT. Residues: CASGLGSSGNTIYF.

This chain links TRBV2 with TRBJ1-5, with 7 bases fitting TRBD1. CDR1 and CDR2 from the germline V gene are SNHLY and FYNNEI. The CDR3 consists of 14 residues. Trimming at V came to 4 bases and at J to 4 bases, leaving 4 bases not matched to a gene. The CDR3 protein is CASSGDSSNQPQHF. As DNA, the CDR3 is TGTGCCAGCAGTGGGGACAGCTCTAATCAGCCCCAGCATTTT.

The DNA for the CDR3 is TGTGCCAGCAGCTTAGGCAGCTATGGCTACACCTTC. Translating gives CASSLGSYGYTF. J is TRBJ1-2 and V is TRBV11-2; D remains unclear. Trimming removed 1 base from V and 4 bases from J, with 4 bases in between. Germline CDR1 reads SGHAT; CDR2 reads FQNNGV. The CDR3 is 12 residues long.

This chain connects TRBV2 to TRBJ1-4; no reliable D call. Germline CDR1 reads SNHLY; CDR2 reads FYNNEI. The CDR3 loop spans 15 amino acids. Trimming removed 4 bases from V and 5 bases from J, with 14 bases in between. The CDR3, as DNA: TGTGCCAGCAGTGGGGAGGGCGGAGTAAATGAAAAACTGTTTTTT. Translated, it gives CASSGEGGVNEKLFF. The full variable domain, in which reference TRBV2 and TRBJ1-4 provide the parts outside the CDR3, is EPEVTQTPSHQVTQMGQEVILRCVPISNHLYFYWYRQILGQKVEFLVSFYNNEISEKSEIFDDQFSVERPDGSNFTLKIRSTKLEDSAMYFCASSGEGGVNEKLFFGSGTQLSVL.